This TCR beta chain is drawn from a study of T-cell memory formation after mild COVID-19. The overall study: Largely, TCR clusters stayed within a single donor.

This clonotype showed up many times. Its antigen is as yet unknown. 5'RACE primed from the constant segment yielded TCR alpha and TCR beta cDNA libraries bearing sample barcodes and UMIs. TCRdb analysed the 5' RACE reads with MiXCR anew, one entry per CDR3 protein. The repertoire consists of some 250,000 distinct CDR3 sequences, with around 10% occurring once and the leading ten covering 20% to 25%. Study-wide results and limits: Balance between CD4 and CD8 was seen in clones contracting day 15 to 85, and a CD4+ lean was seen in later expanders. Nothing showed for sure that second-wave clones peaking on day 37 were SARS-CoV-2 specific.

This sequence was found in a man aged 18 to 30 who had mild COVID-19 (a few samples of this study predate the infection). Cell type and time point are not known. What was sequenced was PBMCs or a T cell subset sorted from them (not recorded which).

CDR3 loop: CASSSLQIMNTEAFF. Written as DNA, the CDR3 is TGTGCCAGCAGCTCGTTACAGATTATGAACACTGAAGCTTTCTTT. This chain uses TRBV5-5 with TRBJ1-1; D gene ambiguous. Germline lookup yields CDR1 SGHKS and CDR2 YYEKEE (reference sequence). This CDR3 is 15 amino acids long. Trimming removed 3 bases from V and 0 bases from J, with 12 bases in between.